A selection of T cell receptor beta chains follows, all from one sample in a study of blood T cell repertoires in COVID-19. The data were produced by immunoSEQ multiplex PCR, yet TCRdb's version contains in-frame clones alone and is incomplete. The data show about 130,000 clones, roughly 80% seen once. The sample consisted of peripheral blood. The receptors shown here come from an elderly woman with acute or convalescent COVID-19. Both conserved end residues are part of each CDR3. Each record gives: CDR3 protein, CDR3 DNA, clone size, D gene, V gene, J gene. A D gene is named only where the DNA matches it firmly. Part of the rows lack a size; the others show once, few, many or a class for expanded clones.

CDR3: CASSQTGGTDTQYF
DNA: TGTGCCAGCAGCCAGACAGGGGGCACAGATACGCAGTATTTT
size: NA
D: TRBD1
V: TRBV4-2
J: TRBJ2-3

CDR3: CASGGDNQPQHF
DNA: TGTGCCAGCGGAGGAGACAATCAGCCCCAGCATTTT
size: NA
D: NA
V: TRBV2
J: TRBJ1-5

CDR3: CASSFLGQGGGTEAFF
DNA: TGTGCCAGCAGCTTTTTGGGACAGGGTGGGGGCACTGAAGCTTTCTTT
size: NA
D: TRBD1
V: TRBV11-1
J: TRBJ1-1

CDR3: CASLDGQGDEQYF
DNA: TGTGCCAGCCTAGATGGACAGGGGGACGAGCAGTACTTC
size: NA
D: TRBD1
V: TRBV7-9
J: TRBJ2-7

CDR3: CAISEPHGRGLQETQYF
DNA: TGTGCCATCAGTGAACCCCATGGCAGGGGCTTACAAGAGACCCAGTACTTC
size: NA
D: NA
V: TRBV10-3
J: TRBJ2-5

CDR3: CAWRENSNQPQHF
DNA: TGTGCCTGGAGAGAGAATAGCAATCAGCCCCAGCATTTT
size: NA
D: NA
V: TRBV30
J: TRBJ1-5

CDR3: CASSRDLRETQYF
DNA: TGTGCCAGCAGCCGGGATCTCAGAGAGACCCAGTACTTC
size: NA
D: NA
V: TRBV7-2
J: TRBJ2-5

CDR3: CASSSDYGYTF
DNA: TGTGCCAGCAGCTCCGACTATGGCTACACCTTC
size: NA
D: NA
V: TRBV9
J: TRBJ1-2

CDR3: CASSLAGTLVTEQYF
DNA: TGTGCCAGCAGCCTTGCGGGGACTCTTGTTACCGAGCAGTACTTC
size: NA
D: NA
V: TRBV3-1/TRBV3-2
J: TRBJ2-7

CDR3: CASSPRRLAGGSVDTQYF
DNA: TGTGCCAGCAGCCCGCGCCGTCTAGCGGGGGGTTCAGTGGATACGCAGTATTTT
size: NA
D: TRBD2
V: TRBV11-2
J: TRBJ2-3

CDR3: CASSLLADGLKYF
DNA: TGTGCCAGCAGCTTATTAGCAGATGGACTTAAGTATTTT
size: NA
D: NA
V: TRBV7-8
J: TRBJ2-3

CDR3: CASSMKDRRQYF
DNA: TGTGCCAGTAGTATGAAGGACAGGAGGCAGTATTTT
size: NA
D: TRBD1
V: TRBV19
J: TRBJ2-3

CDR3: CASSPGGGAMIEAFF
DNA: TGCGCCAGCAGCCCCGGAGGGGGGGCTATGATAGAAGCTTTCTTT
size: few
D: NA
V: TRBV5-1
J: TRBJ1-1

CDR3: CASSPSTRQPQHF
DNA: TGTGCCAGCTCTCCAAGCACGCGGCAGCCCCAGCATTTT
size: NA
D: NA
V: TRBV18
J: TRBJ1-5

CDR3: CASTPGQEEKLFF
DNA: TGTGCCAGCACGCCGGGACAAGAGGAAAAACTGTTTTTT
size: NA
D: NA
V: TRBV6-5
J: TRBJ1-4

CDR3: CASSVYRVGSTNEKLFF
DNA: TGTGCCAGCAGTGTGTACAGGGTTGGATCAACTAATGAAAAACTGTTTTTT
size: NA
D: NA
V: TRBV2
J: TRBJ1-4

CDR3: CASSSSRTNPTTGVPANYGYTF
DNA: TGTGCCAGTAGTAGCTCCCGCACCAATCCAACGACAGGGGTCCCAGCTAACTATGGCTACACCTTC
size: NA
D: TRBD1
V: TRBV19
J: TRBJ1-2

CDR3: CASSVDGTGGAYNEQFF
DNA: TGTGCCAGCAGCGTAGATGGGACAGGGGGCGCCTACAATGAGCAGTTCTTC
size: once
D: TRBD1
V: TRBV9
J: TRBJ2-1

CDR3: CAISESAGETQYF
DNA: TGTGCCATCAGTGAGTCGGCCGGGGAGACCCAGTACTTC
size: few
D: NA
V: TRBV10-3
J: TRBJ2-5

CDR3: CASSELSGGITDTQYF
DNA: TGTGCCAGCAGCGAGCTTAGCGGGGGGATAACAGATACGCAGTATTTT
size: once
D: TRBD2
V: TRBV27
J: TRBJ2-3